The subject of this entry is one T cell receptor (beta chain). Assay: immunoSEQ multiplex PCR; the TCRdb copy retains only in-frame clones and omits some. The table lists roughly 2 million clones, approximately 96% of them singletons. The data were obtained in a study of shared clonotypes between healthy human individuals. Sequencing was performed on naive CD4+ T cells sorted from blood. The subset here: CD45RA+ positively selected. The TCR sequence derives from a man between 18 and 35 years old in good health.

CDR3 protein: CSTLLGFITDTQYF. In nucleotides, the CDR3 is TGCAGCACCCTCTTGGGTTTTATCACAGATACGCAGTATTTT. This rearrangement joins TRBV29-1 to TRBJ2-3, with D hard to call. Trimming removed 8 bases at V and 2 bases at J, with 17 bases between. This CDR3 region has 14 residues. Per the germline V gene, CDR1 is SQVTM and CDR2 is ANQGSEA.